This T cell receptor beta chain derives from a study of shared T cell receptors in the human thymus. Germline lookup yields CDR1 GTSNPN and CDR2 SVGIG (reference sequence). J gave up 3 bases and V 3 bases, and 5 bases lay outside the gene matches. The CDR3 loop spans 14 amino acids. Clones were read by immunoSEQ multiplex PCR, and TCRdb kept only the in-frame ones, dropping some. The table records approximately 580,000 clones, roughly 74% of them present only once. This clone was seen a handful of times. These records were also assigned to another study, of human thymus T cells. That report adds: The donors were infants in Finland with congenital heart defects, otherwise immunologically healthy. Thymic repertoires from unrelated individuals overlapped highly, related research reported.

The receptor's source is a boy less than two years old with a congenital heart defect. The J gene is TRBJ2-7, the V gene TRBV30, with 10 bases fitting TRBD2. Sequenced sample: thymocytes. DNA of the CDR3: TGTGCCTGGAGCCCTAGCGGGAGTGGCTACGAGCAGTACTTC. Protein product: CAWSPSGSGYEQYF. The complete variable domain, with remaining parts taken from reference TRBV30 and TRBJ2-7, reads SQTIHQWPATLVQPVGSPLSLECTVEGTSNPNLYWYRQAAGRGLQLLFYSVGIGQISSEVPQNLSASRPQDRQFILSSKKLLLSDSGFYLCAWSPSGSGYEQYFGPGTRLTVT.